The 22 T cell receptor beta chains given below trace back to one sample, sequenced in a study of cytomegalovirus exposure and HLA in healthy donors (TCRdb year 2017). Library generation was performed with the immunoSEQ multiplex PCR assay. For the multiplex PCR, a mixture combining 60 forward primers for TCR Vbeta segments and 13 reverse primers for TCR Jbeta segments was used. The table was pulled from immuneACCESS by TCRdb, which kept in-frame rearrangements only. Such tables lose some clones; where checked, under half of the loss comes from unresolved V genes, and the rest has no known cause. The sample table shows 140,000 to 150,000 clones, and 66% are seen once. Of the sample, approximately 6.5% is held by the ten largest clones. The specimen was PBMCs. Every receptor here comes from a woman between 55 and 75 years old in good health and CMV-seronegative.

To note about this clone: Other DNA sequences in the sample encode the same CDR3. The chain joins TRBV19 to TRBJ1-2, with D uncertain. CDR1 is LNHDA and CDR2 is SQIVND in the germline V gene (reference sequence). The CDR3 spans 13 residues. Trimming stripped 3 bases from V and 6 bases from J, with 11 bases between. The CDR3 sequence is CASSITGTDGYTF. In nucleotides, the CDR3 is TGTGCCAGTAGTATTACGGGTACCGATGGCTACACCTTC.

This chain uses TRBV5-1 with TRBJ1-2; 9 nucleotides agree with TRBD1. V lost 1 base to trimming and J lost 4 bases; unmatched junction nucleotides: 5. Germline V gives CDR1 SGHRS, CDR2 YFSETQ. The CDR3 is 15 residues long. The CDR3 bases are TGCGCCAGCAGCTTGTGGGGACAGGGTGGCTATGGCTACACCTTC. Encoded protein: CASSLWGQGGYGYTF.

The V gene is TRBV4-2, the J gene TRBJ2-5, with a possible D match to TRBD2 (5 bases). The CDR3 is 15 amino acids. CDR1 is LGHNA, CDR2 YNFKEQ, per germline. Trimming left V 0 bases short and J 5 bases short, with 13 bases between. CDR3 DNA sequence: TGTGCCAGCAGCCAAGAAGCGGACTTAGGGGAGACCCAGTACTTC. This encodes CASSQEADLGETQYF.

The rearrangement uses TRBV4-3 and TRBJ2-3; D is possibly TRBD2 (5 bases). Trimming removed 1 base at V and 1 base at J, with 15 bases between. From germline, CDR1 is LGHNA and CDR2 YSLEER. The CDR3 length is 17 residues. The CDR3 DNA reads TGCGCCAGCAGCCAAGGTTTGGGGAGCCTCGGCACAGATACGCAGTATTTT. It is translated as CASSQGLGSLGTDTQYF.

There are a few counts of this clone. V is TRBV19 and J is TRBJ1-2; no reliable D call. Germline values: CDR1 LNHDA, CDR2 SQIVND (reference sequence). The V and J ends lost 9 bases and 2 bases respectively, with 7 bases between them. CDR3 length equals 11 residues. CDR3 in DNA: TGTGCCAGCCAGATGAACTATGGCTACACCTTC. It codes for CASQMNYGYTF.

The J gene is TRBJ2-1, the V gene TRBV5-4; 7 bases agree with TRBD2. This CDR3 has 15 residues. The V and J ends lost 0 bases and 4 bases, in that order; junction bases with no gene match: 4. CDR1 and CDR2 from the germline V gene are SGHNT and YYREEE (reference sequence). CDR3 sequence reads: CASSLAGGGYNEQFF. CDR3 bases: TGTGCCAGCAGCTTGGCAGGCGGGGGATACAATGAGCAGTTCTTC. Based on the CDR3 plus reference TRBV5-4 and TRBJ2-1, the full variable domain is ETGVTQSPTHLIKTRGQQVTLRCSSQSGHNTVSWYQQALGQGPQFIFQYYREEENGRGNFPPRFSGLQFPNYSSELNVNALELDDSALYLCASSLAGGGYNEQFFGPGTRLTVL.

The V and J genes are TRBV19 and TRBJ2-3; D unclear. The ends were cut back, 2 bases at V and 5 bases at J, with 11 bases in the middle. The germline CDR1 and CDR2 sequences are LNHDA and SQIVND (reference sequence). CDR3 length: 14 residues. As DNA, the CDR3 is TGTGCCAGTAGTATATTACGGGTCGGAGATACGCAGTATTTT. Its translation: CASSILRVGDTQYF.

The J gene is TRBJ2-5, the V gene TRBV5-1; 10 nucleotides agree with TRBD1. Germline V gene data show CDR1 as SGHRS and CDR2 as YFSETQ. Trimming removed 3 bases from V and 2 bases from J; junction bases left unmatched: 4. This CDR3 has 15 residues. The CDR3 loop reads CASSWGDRGQETQYF. The CDR3 DNA follows: TGCGCCAGCAGCTGGGGGGACAGGGGTCAAGAGACCCAGTACTTC.

The gene calls are TRBV7-9 and TRBJ2-2; no definite D call. V gave up 2 bases and J gave up 7 bases, with 5 bases separating them. The CDR3 loop spans 12 amino acids. Germline-derived CDR1 and CDR2 are SEHNR and FQNEAQ (reference sequence). Written as DNA, the CDR3 is TGTGCCAGCAGCTTAACAAGCGGGGAGCTGTTTTTT. Translation: CASSLTSGELFF.

The gene calls are TRBV15 and TRBJ2-1; the match to TRBD1 covers 11 bases. V was clipped by 5 bases and J by 9 bases; unmatched bases: 3. The germline gives CDR1 LNHNV, CDR2 YYDKDF (reference sequence). This CDR3 is 13 amino acids long. CDR3 in DNA: TGTGCCACCAGCCAGGGACAGGGGGTTGAGCAGTTCTTC. This translates into CATSQGQGVEQFF.

The rearrangement links TRBV18 to TRBJ1-1; D possibly corresponds to TRBD1 (6 bases). V lost 0 bases and J 0 bases, leaving 8 bases between the germline ends. Germline CDR1 reads KGHSH; CDR2 reads LQKENI. This CDR3 has 15 amino acids. This CDR3 reads CASSPPGQMNTEAFF. Written as DNA, the CDR3 is TGTGCCAGCTCACCACCAGGACAGATGAACACTGAAGCTTTCTTT.

Many counts were recorded for this clone. The genes are TRBV19 and TRBJ1-1, with D hard to call. Trimming removed 4 bases at V and 1 base at J, with 13 bases between. Germline CDR1 reads LNHDA; CDR2 reads SQIVND (reference sequence). CDR3 size: 15 residues. This CDR3 reads CASSTTPEANTEAFF. The CDR3 DNA reads as TGTGCCAGTAGTACAACACCGGAGGCGAACACTGAAGCTTTCTTT.

This clone was seen once. The V gene is TRBV7-2, the J gene TRBJ2-3, with D possibly matching TRBD2 (6 bases). The V gene's germline CDR1 is SGHTA and CDR2 FQGNSA. The CDR3 consists of 13 residues. V gave up 8 bases and J gave up 3 bases, with 12 bases separating them. The CDR3: CASGSGSTDTQYF. DNA for the CDR3: TGTGCCAGCGGAAGCGGGTCGACAGATACGCAGTATTTT.

The CDR3 spells CASSLGIAGPGSYNEQFF. DNA for the CDR3: TGTGCCAGCAGCTTGGGGATAGCGGGTCCCGGCTCCTACAATGAGCAGTTCTTC. V usage is TRBV5-4 and J usage is TRBJ2-1, with 7 bases fitting TRBD2. V shed 0 bases, J shed 0 bases, and the junction held 9 bases outside the gene matches. The CDR3 extends over 18 amino acids. CDR1 and CDR2 from the germline V gene are SGHNT and YYREEE (reference sequence).

CDR3 sequence: CASSPGKGGSNQPQHF. The CDR3 nucleotides read TGTGCCAGCAGCCCCGGGAAAGGGGGTAGCAATCAGCCCCAGCATTTT. This chain links TRBV5-6 with TRBJ1-5, with D perhaps matching TRBD1 (6 bases). CDR3 length equals 16 residues. V gave up 4 bases and J gave up 0 bases, with 14 bases separating them. CDR1 is SGHDT and CDR2 is YYEEEE in the germline V gene.

The chain links TRBV7-2 to TRBJ2-1, with no clear D. Trimming stripped 1 base from V and 7 bases from J, with 8 bases between. The CDR3 sequence is 13 residues long. Germline CDR1 reads SGHTA; CDR2 reads FQGNSA. CDR3 bases: TGTGCCAGCAGCTTAGGAGGCTGGAATGAGCAGTTCTTC. This encodes CASSLGGWNEQFF.

The chain combines TRBV5-6 with TRBJ1-1, with a tentative D call TRBD1 (6 bases). The CDR3 extends over 15 amino acids. The germline CDR1 and CDR2 sequences are SGHDT and YYEEEE. Trimming cost V 2 bases and J 3 bases, with 14 bases left between them. The CDR3 bases are TGTGCCAGCAGCTTAAACCAGGGGCGCGACACTGAAGCTTTCTTT. Translation gives CASSLNQGRDTEAFF. The full variable domain, with the rest looked up from reference TRBV5-6 and TRBJ1-1, is DAGVTQSPTHLIKTRGQQVTLRCSPKSGHDTVSWYQQALGQGPQFIFQYYEEEERQRGNFPDRFSGHQFPNYSSELNVNALLLGDSALYLCASSLNQGRDTEAFFGQGTRLTVV.

The rearrangement joins TRBV5-1 to TRBJ2-5; 8 positions agree with TRBD1. J lost 3 bases, V lost 3 bases, and 4 bases had no gene match. The germline CDR1 and CDR2 sequences are SGHRS and YFSETQ. The CDR3 is 14 residues long. The CDR3 spells CASSWWGQEETQYF. The CDR3 DNA reads as TGCGCCAGCAGCTGGTGGGGACAGGAAGAGACCCAGTACTTC. The whole variable domain, remainder taken from reference TRBV5-1 and TRBJ2-5, is KAGVTQTPRYLIKTRGQQVTLSCSPISGHRSVSWYQQTPGQGLQFLFEYFSETQRNKGNFPGRFSGRQFSNSRSEMNVSTLELGDSALYLCASSWWGQEETQYFGPGTRLLVL.

The rearrangement joins TRBV27 to TRBJ1-5; 9 nucleotides agree with TRBD1. The V and J ends lost 0 bases and 1 base, in that order; junction bases with no gene match: 4. CDR3 length: 17 residues. Per the germline V gene, CDR1 is MNHEY and CDR2 is SMNVEV (reference sequence). The DNA for the CDR3 is TGTGCCAGCAGTTTATCGAGGGGACAGGGAAGCAATCAGCCCCAGCATTTT. Its translation is CASSLSRGQGSNQPQHF.

The genes are TRBV6-1 and TRBJ1-1, with no clear D. Trimming took off 2 bases at V and 7 bases at J, with 11 bases between the two ends. Germline V gene sequence: CDR1 MNHNS, CDR2 SASEGT. This CDR3 is built from 13 residues. The CDR3 DNA follows: TGTGCCAGCAGTGAAATGAGCGGGGATGAAGCTTTCTTT. It yields the protein CASSEMSGDEAFF.

This chain links TRBV5-1 with TRBJ1-2; TRBD1 matches 9 bases. This CDR3 is 14 amino acids long. Germline CDR1 is SGHRS and CDR2 is YFSETQ. V gave up 0 bases and J gave up 4 bases; unmatched junction bases: 1. The CDR3 here is CASSLGDRAYGYTF. The CDR3 region has the DNA TGCGCCAGCAGCTTGGGGGACAGGGCCTATGGCTACACCTTC.

The gene calls are TRBV5-3 and TRBJ2-2; TRBD1 matches 11 bases. Being an ORF, TRBV5-3 has a function that is uncertain. V was pared by 4 bases and J by 0 bases, with 8 bases of the junction left unmatched. The CDR3 has 18 residues. CDR3 amino acids: CARSHSGTGGTNTGELFF. The CDR3 DNA follows: TGTGCCAGAAGCCATTCCGGGACAGGGGGAACGAACACCGGGGAGCTGTTTTTT.